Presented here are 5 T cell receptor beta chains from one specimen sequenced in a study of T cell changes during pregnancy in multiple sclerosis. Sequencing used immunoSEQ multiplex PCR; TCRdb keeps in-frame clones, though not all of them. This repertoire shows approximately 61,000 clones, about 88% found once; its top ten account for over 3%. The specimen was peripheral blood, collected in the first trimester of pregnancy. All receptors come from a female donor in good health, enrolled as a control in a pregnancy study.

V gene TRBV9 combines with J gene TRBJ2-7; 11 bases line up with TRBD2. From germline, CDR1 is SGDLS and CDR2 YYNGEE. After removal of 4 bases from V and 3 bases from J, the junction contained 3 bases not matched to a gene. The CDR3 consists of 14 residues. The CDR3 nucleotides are TGTGCCAGCAGCCCAGGACTAGCGGGCTACGAGCAGTACTTC. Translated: CASSPGLAGYEQYF. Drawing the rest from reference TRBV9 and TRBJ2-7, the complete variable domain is DSGVTQTPKHLITATGQRVTLRCSPRSGDLSVYWYQQSLDQGLQFLIQYYNGEERAKGNILERFSAQQFPDLHSELNLSSLELGDSALYFCASSPGLAGYEQYFGPGTRLTVT.

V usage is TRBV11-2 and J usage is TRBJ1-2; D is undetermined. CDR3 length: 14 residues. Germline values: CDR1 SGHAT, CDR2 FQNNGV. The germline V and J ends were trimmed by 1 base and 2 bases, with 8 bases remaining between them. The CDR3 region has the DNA TGTGCCAGCAGCTTAGGAACAGAGAACTATGGCTACACCTTC. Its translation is CASSLGTENYGYTF.

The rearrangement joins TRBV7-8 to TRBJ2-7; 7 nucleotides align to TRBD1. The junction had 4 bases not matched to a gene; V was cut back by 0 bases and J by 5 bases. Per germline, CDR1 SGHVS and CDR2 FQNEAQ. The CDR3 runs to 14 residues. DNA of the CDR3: TGTGCCAGCAGCTTAGCGAACAGGGGCCACGAGCAGTACTTC. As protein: CASSLANRGHEQYF.

This chain's CDR3 is CASSGGQGREYEQYF. CDR3 in DNA: TGTGCCAGCAGCGGGGGACAGGGAAGGGAGTACGAGCAGTACTTC. The chain recombines TRBV7-2 with TRBJ2-7; 9 bases map to TRBD1. The CDR3 covers 15 residues. J gave up 4 bases and V 5 bases, and 9 bases lay outside the gene matches. In germline, CDR1 is SGHTA, CDR2 FQGNSA.

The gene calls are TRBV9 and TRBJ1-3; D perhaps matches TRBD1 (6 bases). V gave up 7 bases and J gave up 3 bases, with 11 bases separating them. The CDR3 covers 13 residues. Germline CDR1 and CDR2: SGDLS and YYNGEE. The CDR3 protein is CASDTGSGNTIYF. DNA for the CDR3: TGTGCCAGCGACACAGGGAGTGGAAACACCATATATTTT.